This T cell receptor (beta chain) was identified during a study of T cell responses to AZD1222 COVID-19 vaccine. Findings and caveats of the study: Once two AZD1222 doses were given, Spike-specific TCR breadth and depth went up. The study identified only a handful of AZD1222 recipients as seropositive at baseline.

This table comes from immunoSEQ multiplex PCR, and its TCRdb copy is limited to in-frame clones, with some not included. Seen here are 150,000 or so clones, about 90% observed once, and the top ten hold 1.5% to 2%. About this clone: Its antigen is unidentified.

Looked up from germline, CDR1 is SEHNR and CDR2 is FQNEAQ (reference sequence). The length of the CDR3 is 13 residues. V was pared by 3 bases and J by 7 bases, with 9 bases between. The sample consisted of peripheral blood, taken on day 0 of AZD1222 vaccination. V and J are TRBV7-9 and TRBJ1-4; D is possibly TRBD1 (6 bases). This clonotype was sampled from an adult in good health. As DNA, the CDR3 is TGTGCCAGCAGCTTGACAGGTCCTGAAAAACTGTTTTTT. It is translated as CASSLTGPEKLFF.